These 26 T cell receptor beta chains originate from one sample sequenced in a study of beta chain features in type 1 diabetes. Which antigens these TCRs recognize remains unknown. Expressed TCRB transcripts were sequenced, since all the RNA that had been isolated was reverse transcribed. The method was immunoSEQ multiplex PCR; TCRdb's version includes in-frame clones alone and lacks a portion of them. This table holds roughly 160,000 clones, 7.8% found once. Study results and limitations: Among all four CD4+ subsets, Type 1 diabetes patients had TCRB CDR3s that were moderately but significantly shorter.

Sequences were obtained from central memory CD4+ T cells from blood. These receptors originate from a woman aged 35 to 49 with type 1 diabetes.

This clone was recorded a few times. CDR3 loop: CASSLDRSHSTDTQYF. CDR3 coding DNA: TGTGCCAGCAGCCTTGACAGGAGCCATAGCACAGATACGCAGTATTTT. This sequence joins TRBV7-2 and TRBJ2-3, with D perhaps matching TRBD1 (6 bases). This CDR3 spans 16 amino acids. The germline gives CDR1 SGHTA, CDR2 FQGNSA. Trimming shortened V by 5 bases and J by 0 bases, and 15 bases separated the two germline ends.

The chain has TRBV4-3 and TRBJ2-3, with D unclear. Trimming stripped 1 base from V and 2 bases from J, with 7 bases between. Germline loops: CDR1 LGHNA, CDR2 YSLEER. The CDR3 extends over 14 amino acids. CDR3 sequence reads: CASSQAEVTDTQYF. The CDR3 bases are TGCGCCAGCAGCCAAGCAGAGGTCACAGATACGCAGTATTTT.

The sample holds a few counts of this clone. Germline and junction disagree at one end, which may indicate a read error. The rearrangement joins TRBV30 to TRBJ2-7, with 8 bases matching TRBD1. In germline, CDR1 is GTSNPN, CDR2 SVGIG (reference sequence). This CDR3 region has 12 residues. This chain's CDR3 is CAWSAIQGAANF. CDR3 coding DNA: TGTGCCTGGAGTGCCATCCAGGGGGCAGCCAACTTC. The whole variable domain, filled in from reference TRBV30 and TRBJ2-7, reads SQTIHQWPATLVQPVGSPLSLECTVEGTSNPNLYWYRQAAGRGLQLLFYSVGIGQISSEVPQNLSASRPQDRQFILSSKKLLLSDSGFYLCAWSAIQGAANFGPGTRLTVT.

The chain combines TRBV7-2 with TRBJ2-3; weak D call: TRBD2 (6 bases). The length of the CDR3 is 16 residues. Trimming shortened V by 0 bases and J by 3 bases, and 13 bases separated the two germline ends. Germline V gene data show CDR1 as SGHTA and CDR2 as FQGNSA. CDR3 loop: CASSLAATEGTDTQYF. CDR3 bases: TGTGCCAGCAGCTTAGCGGCGACGGAGGGGACAGATACGCAGTATTTT.

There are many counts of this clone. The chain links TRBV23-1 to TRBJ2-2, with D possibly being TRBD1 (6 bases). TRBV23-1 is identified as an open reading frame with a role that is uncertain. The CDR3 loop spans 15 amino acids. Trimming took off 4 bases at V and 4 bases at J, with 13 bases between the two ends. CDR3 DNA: TGCGCCAGCAGTCGAGTAACAGGGTCCACCGGGGAGCTGTTTTTT. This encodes CASSRVTGSTGELFF.

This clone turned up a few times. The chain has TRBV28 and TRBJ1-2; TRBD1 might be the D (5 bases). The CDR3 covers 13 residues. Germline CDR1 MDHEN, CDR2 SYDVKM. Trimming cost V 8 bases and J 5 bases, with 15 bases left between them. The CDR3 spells CASVNLEGYGYTF. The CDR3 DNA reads TGTGCCAGCGTAAATTTGGAGGGGTATGGCTACACCTTC.

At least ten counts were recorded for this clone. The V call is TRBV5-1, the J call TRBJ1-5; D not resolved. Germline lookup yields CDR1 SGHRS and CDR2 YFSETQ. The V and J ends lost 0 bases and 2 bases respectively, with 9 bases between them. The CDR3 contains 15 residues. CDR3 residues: CASSLDSYGNQPQHF. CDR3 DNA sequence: TGCGCCAGCAGCTTGGACTCGTACGGCAATCAGCCCCAGCATTTT. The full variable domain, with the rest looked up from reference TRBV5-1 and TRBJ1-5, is KAGVTQTPRYLIKTRGQQVTLSCSPISGHRSVSWYQQTPGQGLQFLFEYFSETQRNKGNFPGRFSGRQFSNSRSEMNVSTLELGDSALYLCASSLDSYGNQPQHFGDGTRLSIL.

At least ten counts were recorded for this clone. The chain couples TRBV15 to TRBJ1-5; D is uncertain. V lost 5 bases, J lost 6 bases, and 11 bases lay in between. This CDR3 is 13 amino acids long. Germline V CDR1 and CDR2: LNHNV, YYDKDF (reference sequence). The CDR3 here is CATSEGGGQPQHF. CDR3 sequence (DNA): TGTGCCACCAGCGAGGGCGGAGGTCAGCCCCAGCATTTT.

The CDR3 coding sequence is TGTGCCTGGAGACTACACAATGAGCAGTTCTTC. It codes for CAWRLHNEQFF. This chain links TRBV30 with TRBJ2-1; unclear D gene. Germline CDR1 GTSNPN, CDR2 SVGIG (reference sequence). The CDR3 has 11 residues. Trimming shortened V by 3 bases and J by 5 bases, and 5 bases separated the two germline ends.

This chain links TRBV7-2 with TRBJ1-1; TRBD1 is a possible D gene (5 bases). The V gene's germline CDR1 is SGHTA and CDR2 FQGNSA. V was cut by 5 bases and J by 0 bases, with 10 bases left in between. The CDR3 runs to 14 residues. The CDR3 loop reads CASSRGHMNTEAFF. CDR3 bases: TGTGCCAGCAGCCGAGGACACATGAACACTGAAGCTTTCTTT.

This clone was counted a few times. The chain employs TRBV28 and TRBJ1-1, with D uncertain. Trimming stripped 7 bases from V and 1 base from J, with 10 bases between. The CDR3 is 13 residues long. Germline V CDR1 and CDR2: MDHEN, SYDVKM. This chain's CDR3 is CASMLWRNTEAFF. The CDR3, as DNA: TGTGCCAGCATGCTCTGGAGGAACACTGAAGCTTTCTTT.

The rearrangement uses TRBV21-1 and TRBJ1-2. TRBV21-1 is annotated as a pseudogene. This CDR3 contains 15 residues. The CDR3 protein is CASSKAEVTANGYTF. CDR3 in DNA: TGTGCCAGCAGCAAAGCGGAGGTGACGGCCAACGGCTACACCTTC.

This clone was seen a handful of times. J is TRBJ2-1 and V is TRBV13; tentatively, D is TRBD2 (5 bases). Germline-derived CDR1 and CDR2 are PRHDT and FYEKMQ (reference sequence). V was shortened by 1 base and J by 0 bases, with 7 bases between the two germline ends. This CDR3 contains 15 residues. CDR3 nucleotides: TGTGCCAGCAGCTTAGTTGCGGGCTCCTACAATGAGCAGTTCTTC. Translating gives CASSLVAGSYNEQFF.

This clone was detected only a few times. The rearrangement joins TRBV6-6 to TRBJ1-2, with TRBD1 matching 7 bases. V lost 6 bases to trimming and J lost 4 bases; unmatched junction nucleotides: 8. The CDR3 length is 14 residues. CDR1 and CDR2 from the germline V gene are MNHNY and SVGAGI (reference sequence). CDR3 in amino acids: CASRDGQEAYGYTF. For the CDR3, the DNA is TGTGCCAGCAGGGACGGACAGGAGGCCTATGGCTACACCTTC.

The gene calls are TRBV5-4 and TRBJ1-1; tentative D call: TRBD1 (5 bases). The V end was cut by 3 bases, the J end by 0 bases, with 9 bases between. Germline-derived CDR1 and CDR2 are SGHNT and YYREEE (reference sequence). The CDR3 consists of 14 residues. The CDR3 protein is CASSSRGMNTEAFF. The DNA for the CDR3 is TGTGCCAGCAGCTCCCGGGGGATGAACACTGAAGCTTTCTTT. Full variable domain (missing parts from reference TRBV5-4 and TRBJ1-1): ETGVTQSPTHLIKTRGQQVTLRCSSQSGHNTVSWYQQALGQGPQFIFQYYREEENGRGNFPPRFSGLQFPNYSSELNVNALELDDSALYLCASSSRGMNTEAFFGQGTRLTVV.

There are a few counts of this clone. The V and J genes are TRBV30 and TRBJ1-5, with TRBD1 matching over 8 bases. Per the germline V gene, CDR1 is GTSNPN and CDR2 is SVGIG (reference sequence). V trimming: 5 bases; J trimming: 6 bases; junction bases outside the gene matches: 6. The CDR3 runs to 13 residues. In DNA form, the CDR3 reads TGTGCCTGGGACGGACAGGGAGGTCAGCCCCAGCATTTT. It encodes CAWDGQGGQPQHF. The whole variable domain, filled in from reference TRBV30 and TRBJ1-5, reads SQTIHQWPATLVQPVGSPLSLECTVEGTSNPNLYWYRQAAGRGLQLLFYSVGIGQISSEVPQNLSASRPQDRQFILSSKKLLLSDSGFYLCAWDGQGGQPQHFGDGTRLSIL.

The CDR3 DNA sequence: TGTGCCAGCAGGATAAACAGGGGGCTGAGTAGCAATCAGCCCCAGCATTTT. Its translation: CASRINRGLSSNQPQHF. J is TRBJ1-5 and V is TRBV2; 9 bases map to TRBD1. Germline lookup yields CDR1 SNHLY and CDR2 FYNNEI. This CDR3 spans 17 amino acids. V lost 6 bases, J lost 0 bases, and 9 bases stayed unmatched.

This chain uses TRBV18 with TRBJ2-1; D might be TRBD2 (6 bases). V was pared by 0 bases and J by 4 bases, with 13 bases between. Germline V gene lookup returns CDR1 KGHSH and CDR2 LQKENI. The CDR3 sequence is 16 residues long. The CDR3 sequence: CASSPPPSVGYNEQFF. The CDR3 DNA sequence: TGTGCCAGCTCACCACCCCCTAGCGTGGGGTACAATGAGCAGTTCTTC.

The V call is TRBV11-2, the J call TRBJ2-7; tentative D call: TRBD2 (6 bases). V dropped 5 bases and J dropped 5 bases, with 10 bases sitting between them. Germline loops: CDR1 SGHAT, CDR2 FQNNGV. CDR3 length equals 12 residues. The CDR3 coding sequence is TGTGCCAGCAGCGCGGGACGGGACGAGCAGTACTTC. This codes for CASSAGRDEQYF.

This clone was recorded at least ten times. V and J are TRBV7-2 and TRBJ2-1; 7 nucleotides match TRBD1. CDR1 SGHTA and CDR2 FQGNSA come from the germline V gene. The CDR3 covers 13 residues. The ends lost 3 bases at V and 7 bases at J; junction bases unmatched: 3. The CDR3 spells CASSFGTANEQFF. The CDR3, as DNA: TGTGCCAGCAGCTTCGGGACAGCTAATGAGCAGTTCTTC.

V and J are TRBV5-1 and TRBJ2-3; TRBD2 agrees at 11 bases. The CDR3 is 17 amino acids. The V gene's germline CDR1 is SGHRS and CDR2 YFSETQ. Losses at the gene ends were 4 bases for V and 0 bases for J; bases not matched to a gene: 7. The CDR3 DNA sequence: TGCGCCAGCAGCCCGGGGACTAGCGGCCTCAGCACAGATACGCAGTATTTT. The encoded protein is CASSPGTSGLSTDTQYF.

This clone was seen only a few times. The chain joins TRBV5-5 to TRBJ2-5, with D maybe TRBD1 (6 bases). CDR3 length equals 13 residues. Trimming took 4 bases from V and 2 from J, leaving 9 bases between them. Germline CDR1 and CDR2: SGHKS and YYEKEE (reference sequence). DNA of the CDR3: TGTGCCAGCAGCCAAGGACAGCAAGAGACCCAGTACTTC. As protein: CASSQGQQETQYF.

Here the CDR3 DNA reads TGTGCCAGCACCCTAATTTTGGCTGGGGCCAACGTCCTGACTTTC. Its translation: CASTLILAGANVLTF. This chain connects TRBV7-2 to TRBJ2-6, with unresolved D. Germline lookup yields CDR1 SGHTA and CDR2 FQGNSA. This CDR3 is 15 amino acids long. V lost 7 bases and J 2 bases, leaving 12 bases between the germline ends. Using reference TRBV7-2 and TRBJ2-6 for the parts outside the CDR3, the full variable domain is GAGVSQSPSNKVTEKGKDVELRCDPISGHTALYWYRQSLGQGLEFLIYFQGNSAPDKSGLPSDRFSAERTGGSVSTLTIQRTQQEDSAVYLCASTLILAGANVLTFGAGSRLTVL.

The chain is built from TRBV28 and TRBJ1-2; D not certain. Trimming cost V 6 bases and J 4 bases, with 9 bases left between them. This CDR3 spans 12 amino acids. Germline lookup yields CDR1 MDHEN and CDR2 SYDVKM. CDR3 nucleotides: TGTGCCAGCAGCAAGGGAGGCTATGGCTACACCTTC. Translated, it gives CASSKGGYGYTF.

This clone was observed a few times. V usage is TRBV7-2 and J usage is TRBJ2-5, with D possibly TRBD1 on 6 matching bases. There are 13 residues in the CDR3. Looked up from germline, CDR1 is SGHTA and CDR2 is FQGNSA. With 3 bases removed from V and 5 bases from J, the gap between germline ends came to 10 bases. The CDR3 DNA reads TGTGCCAGCAGCTTGGACAGACGGGAGACCCAGTACTTC. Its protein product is CASSLDRRETQYF.

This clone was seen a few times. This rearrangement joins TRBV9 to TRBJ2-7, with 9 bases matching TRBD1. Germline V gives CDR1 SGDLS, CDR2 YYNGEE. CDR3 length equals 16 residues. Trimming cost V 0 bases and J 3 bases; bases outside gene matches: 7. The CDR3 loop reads CASSVEPGQGHYEQYF. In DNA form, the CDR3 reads TGTGCCAGCAGCGTAGAACCGGGACAGGGCCACTACGAGCAGTACTTC.